The sequence of this TCR beta chain was determined in a study of T cell changes during pregnancy in multiple sclerosis. The CDR3 is 14 amino acids. Germline V gene data show CDR1 as SNHLY and CDR2 as FYNNEI. V dropped 7 bases and J dropped 0; count of bases not matched to a gene: 5. Method: immunoSEQ multiplex PCR; TCRdb's copy keeps in-frame clones and lacks some. The table records some 100,000 clones, around nine tenths of them present only once. The source was peripheral blood, collected in the second trimester of pregnancy. The chain links TRBV2 to TRBJ2-7; 8 bases match TRBD2. The sequence was obtained from a female donor with multiple sclerosis, enrolled in a pregnancy study. CDR3 sequence reads: CASKVLAGSYEQYF. CDR3 nucleotide sequence: TGTGCCAGCAAGGTGCTAGCGGGCTCCTACGAGCAGTACTTC.